There are many counts of the clone carrying this T cell receptor (beta chain). Its target is unknown. Germline V lookup: CDR1 KGHDR, CDR2 SFDVKD. The CDR3 length is 14 residues. V lost 3 bases, J lost 0 bases, and 5 bases lay in between. This record belongs to a study of T-cell memory formation after mild COVID-19. Across the whole study: The TCR clusters were mostly specific to one donor.

Using its own MiXCR run on the 5' RACE reads, TCRdb lists one record per CDR3 protein. Here the sample spans hundreds of thousands of distinct CDR3 sequences, about 15% being singletons. Points from the study as a whole: For second-wave clones that peaked at day 37, SARS-CoV-2 specificity went unverified. Contracting clones, day 15 to 85, had balanced CD4/CD8, and later expanders favored CD4+. Pre-infection memory already had some responding clones, implying cross-reactive memory joined.

This chain connects TRBV24-1 to TRBJ1-5; D gene unclear. Sequenced: PBMCs or a T cell subset sorted from them (not recorded which). This clonotype was obtained from a man aged 18 to 30 who had mild COVID-19 (a few samples of this study predate the infection). Cell type and time point are not known. The CDR3 spells CATSDRTSNQPQHF. The CDR3 nucleotides are TGTGCCACCAGTGATAGGACTAGCAATCAGCCCCAGCATTTT.